Below are 4 T cell receptor beta chains sequenced from a single sample in a study of blood T cells in healthy people across ages. Primed by a sample-barcoded 5' primer and a J-beta primer mix, a second PCR proceeded for roughly 6 to 12 cycles. TCRdb used MiXCR to reprocess the 5' RACE reads, holding one entry per CDR3 protein. The sample records around 710,000 distinct CDR3 sequences, 40% to 45% being singletons. Input material: blood. The receptors were gathered from an older woman in good health.

This clonotype appeared once. This rearrangement joins TRBV19 to TRBJ2-1, with D possibly being TRBD1 or TRBD2 (5 bases each). Germline V gene data show CDR1 as LNHDA and CDR2 as SQIVND (reference sequence). The V and J ends lost 1 base and 8 bases respectively, with 21 bases between them. This CDR3 is built from 17 residues. CDR3 in amino acids: CASSIAPWGLKSDEQFF. The CDR3 DNA is TGTGCCAGTAGTATAGCCCCCTGGGGGTTAAAGTCCGATGAGCAGTTCTTC.

A few counts support this clonotype. CDR3 bases: TGTGCCAGCAGCCAGGGGAGCGGGGGTGCAGATACGCAGTATTTT. Residues: CASSQGSGGADTQYF. The chain uses TRBV4-2 and TRBJ2-3; the match to TRBD2 covers 8 bases. Germline values: CDR1 LGHNA, CDR2 YNFKEQ. CDR3 size: 15 residues. J lost 4 bases, V lost 3 bases, and 6 bases had no gene match.

This clonotype came up a few times. The chain carries TRBV20-1 and TRBJ2-6; no firm D call. V shed 3 bases and J shed 1 base, with 4 bases lying between them. Germline assignment: CDR1 DFQATT and CDR2 SNEGSKA (reference sequence). This CDR3 contains 13 residues. The CDR3 DNA is TGCAGTGCTAGTAATTCTGGGGCCAACGTCCTGACTTTC. This sequence encodes CSASNSGANVLTF.

The chain couples TRBV7-3 to TRBJ2-7, with 7 bases matching TRBD1. Germline CDR1 SGHTA, CDR2 FQGTGA. After removal of 2 bases from V and 6 bases from J, the junction contained 7 bases not matched to a gene. The CDR3 contains 14 residues. CDR3 residues: CASSLGGQWGEQYF. The DNA for the CDR3 is TGTGCCAGCAGCTTAGGGGGACAGTGGGGCGAGCAGTACTTC. Complete variable domain (other parts from reference TRBV7-3 and TRBJ2-7): GAGVSQTPSNKVTEKGKYVELRCDPISGHTALYWYRQSLGQGPEFLIYFQGTGAADDSGLPNDRFFAVRPEGSVSTLKIQRTERGDSAVYLCASSLGGQWGEQYFGPGTRLTVT.